This entry lists 15 T cell receptor beta chains sequenced from one sample in a study of T cells in localized non-small cell lung cancer. The table came from immunoSEQ multiplex PCR; TCRdb's copy has only in-frame clones and leaves some out. Of tens of thousands of clones in the sample, about 90% were seen once. The material sequenced was peripheral blood, taken before any cancer treatment. The receptors come from a female donor older than 55 with stage I squamous cell lung carcinoma.

The rearrangement joins TRBV15 to TRBJ2-5; D might be TRBD2 (5 bases). This CDR3 contains 14 residues. CDR1 is LNHNV, CDR2 YYDKDF, per germline (reference sequence). Deletions cut 2 bases from V and 3 bases from J, with 10 bases between. The CDR3 bases are TGTGCCACCAGCAGACGGGGTGCAGAAGAGACCCAGTACTTC. It specifies CATSRRGAEETQYF.

This chain connects TRBV19 to TRBJ2-1; 7 nucleotides align to TRBD2. The CDR3 has 14 amino acids. Germline V gene data show CDR1 as LNHDA and CDR2 as SQIVND (reference sequence). J lost 5 bases, V lost 8 bases, and 9 bases had no gene match. In DNA, the CDR3 is TGTGCCAGTGGAGCGGGACTTCAAAACAATGAGCAGTTCTTC. It codes for CASGAGLQNNEQFF.

This chain uses TRBV28 with TRBJ1-5; unclear D gene. V shed 3 bases and J shed 0 bases, with 9 bases lying between them. This CDR3 contains 15 residues. Germline V gene sequence: CDR1 MDHEN, CDR2 SYDVKM. CDR3 DNA sequence: TGTGCCAGCAGTTTCCCCGCCCATAGCAATCAGCCCCAGCATTTT. Protein: CASSFPAHSNQPQHF. The full variable domain, in which reference TRBV28 and TRBJ1-5 provide the parts outside the CDR3, is DVKVTQSSRYLVKRTGEKVFLECVQDMDHENMFWYRQDPGLGLRLIYFSYDVKMKEKGDIPEGYSVSREKKERFSLILESASTNQTSMYLCASSFPAHSNQPQHFGDGTRLSIL.

This chain links TRBV19 with TRBJ2-2; 7 positions agree with TRBD2. Per germline, CDR1 LNHDA and CDR2 SQIVND (reference sequence). This CDR3 region has 16 residues. The V segment lost 4 bases and the J segment 4 bases; nucleotides outside the gene matches: 9. This chain's CDR3 is CASSNPGLPTTGELFF. The CDR3, as DNA: TGTGCCAGTAGTAACCCGGGACTACCGACCACCGGGGAGCTGTTTTTT.

V and J are TRBV6-6 and TRBJ1-1, with 7 bases that match TRBD1. The CDR3 loop spans 14 amino acids. Trimming removed 7 bases from V and 6 bases from J; junction bases left unmatched: 11. Germline V lookup: CDR1 MNHNY, CDR2 SVGAGI (reference sequence). CDR3 DNA: TGTGCCAGCAATAACCGGGACAGCCGATCTGAAGCTTTCTTT. This sequence encodes CASNNRDSRSEAFF.

For this clone: An end of the junction differs from the germline gene, which may be a read error. The chain couples TRBV5-4 to TRBJ2-2; 11 bases map to TRBD2. The CDR3 extends over 14 amino acids. The germline gives CDR1 SGHNT, CDR2 YYREEE (reference sequence). CDR3 DNA: TGTGCCTGCAGACTAGCGGGAAACACCGGGGAGCTGTTTTTT. Its translation: CACRLAGNTGELFF. The full variable domain, completed using reference TRBV5-4 and TRBJ2-2, is ETGVTQSPTHLIKTRGQQVTLRCSSQSGHNTVSWYQQALGQGPQFIFQYYREEENGRGNFPPRFSGLQFPNYSSELNVNALELDDSALYLCACRLAGNTGELFFGEGSRLTVL.

The gene calls are TRBV11-2 and TRBJ2-1, with TRBD1 identical over 8 bases. There are 15 residues in the CDR3. Germline CDR1 is SGHAT and CDR2 is FQNNGV. V lost 5 bases, J lost 3 bases, and 6 bases stayed unmatched. The CDR3 coding sequence is TGTGCCAGCAGCCCCCGGGACAGGAGCTACAATGAGCAGTTCTTC. Translating it yields CASSPRDRSYNEQFF. Together with reference TRBV11-2 and TRBJ2-1, the CDR3 gives the full variable domain: EAGVAQSPRYKIIEKRQSVAFWCNPISGHATLYWYQQILGQGPKLLIQFQNNGVVDDSQLPKDRFSAERLKGVDSTLKIQPAKLEDSAVYLCASSPRDRSYNEQFFGPGTRLTVL.

V is TRBV6-1 and J is TRBJ2-2, with TRBD2 matching 9 bases. V shed 7 bases and J 4 bases; nucleotides not matched to a gene: 7. The germline gives CDR1 MNHNS, CDR2 SASEGT. The CDR3 extends over 15 amino acids. CDR3 in DNA: TGTGCCAGCAACATAGCGGGAGCAGGCACCGGGGAGCTGTTTTTT. This translates into CASNIAGAGTGELFF.

Sample share makes this clone medium-sized. The chain uses TRBV29-1 and TRBJ2-5; TRBD1 matches at 10 bases. Germline V gene lookup returns CDR1 SQVTM and CDR2 ANQGSEA. CDR3 length: 17 amino acids. Losses at the gene ends were 2 bases for V and 2 bases for J; bases not matched to a gene: 11. CDR3 sequence: CSVETGTGDPRQETQYF. The DNA of the CDR3 is TGCAGCGTTGAAACCGGGACAGGGGACCCCCGGCAAGAGACCCAGTACTTC. The full variable domain, its missing parts supplied by reference TRBV29-1 and TRBJ2-5, is SAVISQKPSRDICQRGTSLTIQCQVDSQVTMMFWYRQQPGQSLTLIATANQGSEATYESGFVIDKFPISRPNLTFSTLTVSNMSPEDSSIYLCSVETGTGDPRQETQYFGPGTRLLVL.

The rearrangement uses TRBV11-2 and TRBJ2-3; D remains ambiguous. The CDR3 runs 12 residues. V was clipped by 3 bases and J by 2 bases, with 3 bases between them. CDR1 is SGHAT, CDR2 FQNNGV, per germline. The CDR3 nucleotides read TGTGCCAGCAGCTTTTACACAGATACGCAGTATTTT. Its translation: CASSFYTDTQYF.

This chain joins TRBV6-6 and TRBJ1-2; the D is unclear. The V gene's germline CDR1 is MNHNY and CDR2 SVGAGI (reference sequence). This CDR3 has 12 amino acids. The germline V and J ends were trimmed by 2 bases and 10 bases, with 11 bases remaining between them. The CDR3 nucleotides are TGTGCCAGCAGTTACACGAGGGAAGACTACACCTTC. The encoded protein is CASSYTREDYTF.

The chain joins TRBV11-3 to TRBJ2-5, with D tentatively TRBD1 or TRBD2 (5 bases each). CDR3 length: 14 amino acids. Trimming pared 2 bases from V and 4 bases from J, leaving 11 bases between. Germline V gene data show CDR1 as SGHNT and CDR2 as YENEEA. DNA for the CDR3: TGTGCCAGCAGCTTAAGGGACGGCGGAGAGACCCAGTACTTC. It translates to CASSLRDGGETQYF.

Here the CDR3 reads CASSSQQAFAHEQYF. The DNA for the CDR3 is TGTGCCAGCAGTTCCCAGCAAGCGTTTGCGCACGAGCAGTACTTC. The V and J genes are TRBV6-5 and TRBJ2-7; D is uncertain. The V gene lost 4 bases and the J gene lost 5 bases, with 18 bases spanning the gap. The CDR3 runs to 15 residues. Germline V lookup: CDR1 MNHEY, CDR2 SVGAGI.

The genes are TRBV7-9 and TRBJ1-5, with unresolved D. The CDR3 length is 12 residues. Germline assignment: CDR1 SEHNR and CDR2 FQNEAQ (reference sequence). Trimming left V 8 bases short and J 7 bases short, with 12 bases between. CDR3 DNA sequence: TGTGCCAGCGGGAAACCCGGACAGCCCCAGCATTTT. Its translation: CASGKPGQPQHF.

The chain recombines TRBV6-5 with TRBJ1-1; perhaps TRBD1 as D (6 bases). The CDR3 has 14 residues. Germline lookup yields CDR1 MNHEY and CDR2 SVGAGI. With 6 bases removed from V and 4 bases from J, the gap between germline ends came to 15 bases. The chain's CDR3 is CASRPLTGTTEAFF. In nucleotides, the CDR3 is TGTGCCAGCAGACCCCTAACAGGGACCACTGAAGCTTTCTTT.